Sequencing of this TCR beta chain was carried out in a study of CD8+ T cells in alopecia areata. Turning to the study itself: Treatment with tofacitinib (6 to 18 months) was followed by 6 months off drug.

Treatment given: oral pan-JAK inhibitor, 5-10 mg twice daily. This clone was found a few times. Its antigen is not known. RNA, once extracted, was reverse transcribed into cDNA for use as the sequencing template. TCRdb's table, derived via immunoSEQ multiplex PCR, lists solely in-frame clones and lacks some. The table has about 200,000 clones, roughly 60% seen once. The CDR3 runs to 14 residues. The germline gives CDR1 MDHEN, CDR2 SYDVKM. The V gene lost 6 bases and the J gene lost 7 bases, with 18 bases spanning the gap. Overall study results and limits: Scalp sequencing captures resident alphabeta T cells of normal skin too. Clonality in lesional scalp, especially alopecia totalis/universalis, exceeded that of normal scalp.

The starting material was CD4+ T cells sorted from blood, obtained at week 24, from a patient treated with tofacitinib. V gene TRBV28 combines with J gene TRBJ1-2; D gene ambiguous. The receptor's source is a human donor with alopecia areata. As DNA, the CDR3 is TGTGCCAGCAGCCCGTACTCCGTCGGGTTTGGCTACACCTTC. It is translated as CASSPYSVGFGYTF.